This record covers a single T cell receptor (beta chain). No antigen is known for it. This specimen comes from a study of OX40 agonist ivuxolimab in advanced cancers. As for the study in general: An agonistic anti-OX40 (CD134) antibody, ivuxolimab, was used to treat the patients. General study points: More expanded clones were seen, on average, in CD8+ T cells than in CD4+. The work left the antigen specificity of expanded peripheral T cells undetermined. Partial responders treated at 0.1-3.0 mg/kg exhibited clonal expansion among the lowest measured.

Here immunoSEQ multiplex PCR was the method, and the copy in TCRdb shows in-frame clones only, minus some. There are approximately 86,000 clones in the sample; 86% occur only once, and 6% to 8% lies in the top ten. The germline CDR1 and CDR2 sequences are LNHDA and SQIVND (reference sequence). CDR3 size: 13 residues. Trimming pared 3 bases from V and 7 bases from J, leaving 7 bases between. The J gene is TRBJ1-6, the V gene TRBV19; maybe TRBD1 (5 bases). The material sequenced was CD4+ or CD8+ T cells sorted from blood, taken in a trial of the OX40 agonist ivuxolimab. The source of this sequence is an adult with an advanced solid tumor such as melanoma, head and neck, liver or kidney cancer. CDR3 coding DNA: TGTGCCAGTAGTATGGGGGGGAATTCACCCCTCCACTTT. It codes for CASSMGGNSPLHF.